The 19 T cell receptor beta chains in this list originate from one sample, sequenced in a study of T cell clonotyping in hematopoietic cell transplantation. Here immunoSEQ multiplex PCR was the method, and the copy in TCRdb shows in-frame clones only, minus some. This sample has fewer than 5,000 clones, with roughly 88% found just once. Sample: peripheral blood mononuclear cells. The receptors here all came from a man between 40 and 49 years old in good health. Some clones in this sample may be carry-over from other donors' samples.

The rearrangement joins TRBV7-2 to TRBJ2-5; D not certain. The CDR3 totals 11 residues. The V gene lost 5 bases and the J gene lost 2 bases, with 3 bases spanning the gap. Germline V gives CDR1 SGHTA, CDR2 FQGNSA. CDR3 amino acids: CASSLQETQYF. CDR3 in DNA: TGTGCCAGCAGCCTGCAAGAGACCCAGTACTTC.

Here the CDR3 DNA reads TGTGCCAGCTCACCACCGGGACTACAAAAGTACGAGCAGTACTTC. This codes for CASSPPGLQKYEQYF. J is TRBJ2-7 and V is TRBV18, with 7 positions matching TRBD2. J gave up 4 bases and V 0 bases, and 6 bases lay outside the gene matches. Germline values: CDR1 KGHSH, CDR2 LQKENI. This CDR3 contains 15 residues.

The J gene is TRBJ1-6, the V gene TRBV11-2; D ambiguous. Trimming removed 5 bases from V and 7 bases from J, with 15 bases in between. The CDR3 runs to 15 residues. Germline CDR1 SGHAT, CDR2 FQNNGV. CDR3: CASSPAAGGNSPLHF. In nucleotides, the CDR3 is TGTGCCAGCAGCCCCGCTGCAGGCGGCAATTCACCCCTCCACTTT.

The chain employs TRBV19 and TRBJ1-2; maybe TRBD1 (5 bases). The CDR3 contains 14 residues. CDR1 is LNHDA and CDR2 is SQIVND in the germline V gene (reference sequence). The V end lost 2 bases, the J end lost 6 bases, and 13 bases lay between the germline ends. Written as DNA, the CDR3 is TGTGCCAGTAGTATAATGGATATAGGGGATGGCTACACCTTC. This encodes CASSIMDIGDGYTF.

The V call is TRBV5-4, the J call TRBJ2-5; D gene uncertain. The DNA end favors TRBJ2-7, so the J call may be wrong. Germline V gene data show CDR1 as SGHNT and CDR2 as YYREEE (reference sequence). This CDR3 comprises 13 residues. The CDR3: CASSFGSSYEQYF. In nucleotides, the CDR3 is TGTGCCAGCAGCTTTGGCAGCTCCTACGAGCAGTACTTC.

The chain links TRBV5-4 to TRBJ2-5; 10 bases align to TRBD2. Germline CDR1 and CDR2: SGHNT and YYREEE (reference sequence). The CDR3 consists of 16 residues. V lost 2 bases, J lost 4 bases, and 8 bases stayed unmatched. The CDR3 DNA reads TGTGCCAGCAGCTTCTTGCTAGCGGGGGCCGGAGAGACCCAGTACTTC. Translated, it gives CASSFLLAGAGETQYF.

The chain joins TRBV21-1 to TRBJ2-7; TRBD1, as called in the table, went unchecked against the DNA. TRBV21-1 has pseudogene status. This CDR3 spans 15 amino acids. As DNA, the CDR3 is TGTGCCAGCAGCACTTCACCGACAGGCCCCTACGAGCAGTACTTC. As protein: CASSTSPTGPYEQYF.

V and J are TRBV9 and TRBJ2-3, with no clear D. The CDR3 spans 14 residues. The germline V gene encodes CDR1 SGDLS and CDR2 YYNGEE. Trimming took 0 bases from V and 1 from J, leaving 6 bases between them. The CDR3, as DNA: TGTGCCAGCAGCGTAGGAGTCGGCACAGATACGCAGTATTTT. Translating gives CASSVGVGTDTQYF.

CDR3 nucleotide sequence: TGTGCCAGCACTCAAGGGGCTTTAGATGGCTACACCTTC. Amino acid sequence: CASTQGALDGYTF. The chain recombines TRBV25-1 with TRBJ1-2; weak D call: TRBD1 (5 bases). Germline values: CDR1 MGHDK, CDR2 SYGVNS. The CDR3 has 13 amino acids. The V and J ends lost 7 bases and 6 bases respectively, with 15 bases between them.

The rearrangement uses TRBV5-1 and TRBJ2-7; 7 nucleotides align to TRBD1. The CDR3 runs to 14 residues. Germline CDR1 is SGHRS and CDR2 is YFSETQ. The junction had 3 bases not matched to a gene; V was cut back by 3 bases and J by 0 bases. The CDR3 is CASSSQGDSYEQYF. The CDR3 DNA reads TGCGCCAGCAGCTCCCAGGGGGACTCCTACGAGCAGTACTTC. Full variable domain (remainder filled in from reference TRBV5-1 and TRBJ2-7): KAGVTQTPRYLIKTRGQQVTLSCSPISGHRSVSWYQQTPGQGLQFLFEYFSETQRNKGNFPGRFSGRQFSNSRSEMNVSTLELGDSALYLCASSSQGDSYEQYFGPGTRLTVT.

The J gene is TRBJ2-3, the V gene TRBV23-1; the D gene could be TRBD1 or TRBD2 (5 bases each). Being an ORF, TRBV23-1 has a function that is uncertain. The germline V and J ends were trimmed by 7 bases and 0 bases, with 23 bases remaining between them. The CDR3 spans 18 residues. The CDR3 bases are TGCGCCAGCAATGGGTTCCTCGGGGACGCCCCGAGCACAGATACGCAGTATTTT. It encodes CASNGFLGDAPSTDTQYF.

The gene calls are TRBV5-1 and TRBJ1-2; no clear D. The CDR3 extends over 17 amino acids. Germline-derived CDR1 and CDR2 are SGHRS and YFSETQ. V lost 0 bases and J lost 3, with 18 bases in between. Here the CDR3 reads CASSLATTPGSYYGYTF. The CDR3 region has the DNA TGCGCCAGCAGCTTGGCCACTACGCCAGGTTCGTACTATGGCTACACCTTC.

This clone was counted between two and nine times. The V call is TRBV19, the J call TRBJ1-1; 7 bases map to TRBD1. Germline V CDR1 and CDR2: LNHDA, SQIVND (reference sequence). The CDR3 loop spans 14 amino acids. V shed 1 base and J 3 bases; nucleotides not matched to a gene: 2. For the CDR3, the DNA is TGTGCCAGTAGTATAGGGGGACAGTACACTGAAGCTTTCTTT. As protein: CASSIGGQYTEAFF. The whole variable domain, filled in from reference TRBV19 and TRBJ1-1, reads DGGITQSPKYLFRKEGQNVTLSCEQNLNHDAMYWYRQDPGQGLRLIYYSQIVNDFQKGDIAEGYSVSREKKESFPLTVTSAQKNPTAFYLCASSIGGQYTEAFFGQGTRLTVV.

The chain employs TRBV7-2 and TRBJ1-1, with a possible D match to TRBD1 (6 bases). CDR3 size: 15 residues. V dropped 5 bases and J dropped 7 bases, with 20 bases sitting between them. Per the germline V gene, CDR1 is SGHTA and CDR2 is FQGNSA. The CDR3 reads CASSKTGHDNFEAFF. In nucleotides, the CDR3 is TGTGCCAGCAGCAAAACAGGGCACGATAATTTTGAAGCTTTCTTT.

With respect to this clone: The junction shows a germline mismatch at one end, possibly a read error. This chain joins TRBV10-3 and TRBJ2-3; TRBD2 aligns across 12 bases. Germline V CDR1 and CDR2: ENHRY, SYGVKD. The length of the CDR3 is 16 residues. Here the CDR3 reads CAISKSGTSGPDTQYF. As DNA, the CDR3 is TGTGCCATCAGTAAGTCCGGGACTAGCGGGCCAGATACGCAGTATTTT.

This chain links TRBV19 with TRBJ2-5; 8 bases match TRBD2. There are 17 residues in the CDR3. Per germline, CDR1 LNHDA and CDR2 SQIVND (reference sequence). Trimming cost V 1 base and J 4 bases; bases outside gene matches: 11. CDR3 sequence reads: CASSIGLISGRRETQYF. The CDR3 region has the DNA TGTGCCAGTAGTATAGGGCTAATCAGCGGGAGACGAGAGACCCAGTACTTC.

This chain connects TRBV21-1 to TRBJ2-7; TRBD1 is taken as the D call from the table, unchecked against the DNA. TRBV21-1 is designated a pseudogene. The CDR3 is made up of 18 amino acids. The CDR3 sequence: CASSKGAADRPRSYEQYF. The CDR3, as DNA: TGTGCCAGCAGCAAAGGAGCGGCGGACAGGCCCCGATCATACGAGCAGTACTTC.

This chain links TRBV4-3 with TRBJ2-3; TRBD1 might be the D (6 bases). The germline V and J ends were trimmed by 5 bases and 6 bases, with 15 bases remaining between them. Per the germline V gene, CDR1 is LGHNA and CDR2 is YSLEER. The CDR3 extends over 14 amino acids. CDR3 sequence (DNA): TGCGCCAGCAGCTCTACTGGGGGCGCGGATACGCAGTATTTT. Translating gives CASSSTGGADTQYF.

The rearrangement joins TRBV18 to TRBJ1-6, with 9 bases that match TRBD1. The CDR3 has 14 residues. Germline CDR1 reads KGHSH; CDR2 reads LQKENI. V lost 3 bases and J lost 6; bases outside the gene matches: 0. The DNA of the CDR3 is TGTGCCAGCTCACCGGGACAGGGTAATTCACCCCTCCACTTT. It specifies CASSPGQGNSPLHF.